The TCR beta chain described here comes from a study of PD-1 blockade in classical Hodgkin lymphoma. CDR1 GTSNPN and CDR2 SVGIG come from the germline V gene (reference sequence). The CDR3 sequence is 11 residues long. Study observations and caveats: Repertoires differed for reasons still undefined, possibly disease activity or prior therapy. Healthy donors reportedly exceeded newly diagnosed patients in baseline TCR diversity.

The data were produced by immunoSEQ multiplex PCR, yet TCRdb's version contains in-frame clones alone and is incomplete. Of about 35,000 clones detected, around nine tenths appear once; the ten largest clones hold around 0.25%. This clone was seen once. The antigen remains unidentified. With no exception, relapse followed autologous stem cell transplantation in all patients, and brentuximab vedotin exposure varied. Thawed PBMCs underwent magnetic negative selection to yield purified CD4+ T cells. The starting material was CD4+ T cells from blood, obtained at baseline. This rearrangement joins TRBV30 to TRBJ1-1; a weak D match, TRBD1 (6 bases). The receptor comes from a human donor with classical Hodgkin lymphoma. The CDR3 region is CVNFFGTEAFF. DNA of the CDR3: TGTGTCAACTTTTTCGGGACAGAAGCTTTCTTT. The full variable domain, rest sourced from reference TRBV30 and TRBJ1-1, is SQTIHQWPATLVQPVGSPLSLECTVEGTSNPNLYWYRQAAGRGLQLLFYSVGIGQISSEVPQNLSASRPQDRQFILSSKKLLLSDSGFYLCVNFFGTEAFFGQGTRLTVV.